There are a few counts of the clone carrying this T cell receptor (beta chain). The antigen is not known. Germline CDR1 is DFQATT and CDR2 is SNEGSKA (reference sequence). Trimming cost V 1 base and J 4 bases; bases outside gene matches: 3. The CDR3 extends over 14 amino acids. For the second PCR, which ran for about 6 to 11 cycles, a sample-barcoded 5' primer and a J-beta primer mix were used. Each cDNA was tagged by a template-switch adaptor containing 12 random nucleotides. Per-sample output comprised a minimum of 3 million paired-end reads containing CDR3. From the 5' RACE reads, TCRdb called clonotypes with MiXCR, one entry per CDR3 protein. The sample consists of roughly 1.7 million distinct CDR3 sequences, about 35% of them appearing once. These data come from a study of blood T cells in healthy people across ages. All donors came from Russia, were Caucasian and healthy, and spanned ages roughly 6 to 100.

Study results and caveats: Diversity was higher, and naive CD4+ cells more numerous, in long-lived donors than in aged donors.

The rearrangement links TRBV20-1 to TRBJ2-1; TRBD2 matches at 8 bases. The sequenced sample consisted of blood. The sequence derives from a woman under 40 in good health. This CDR3 reads CSARAGTSYNEQFF. Here the CDR3 DNA reads TGCAGTGCTAGAGCCGGGACTAGTTACAATGAGCAGTTCTTC.